Below, 25 T cell receptor beta chains from the same sample are listed, as sequenced in a study of radiotherapy plus CTLA-4 blockade in lung cancer. Only in-frame clones appear in the TCRdb table, and some are missing; sequencing was by immunoSEQ multiplex PCR. Here the sample spans 35,000 to 40,000 clones, 86% being singletons. The material sequenced was peripheral blood, taken from a patient treated with radiotherapy plus ipilimumab. All receptors come from a human donor with non-small cell lung cancer whose response to radiotherapy plus ipilimumab could not be evaluated.

The chain joins TRBV28 to TRBJ1-1, with D possibly TRBD1 on 5 matching bases. This CDR3 is 14 amino acids long. Trimming removed 2 bases at V and 0 bases at J, with 7 bases between. CDR1 is MDHEN, CDR2 SYDVKM, per germline. CDR3 sequence: CASSLTGMNTEAFF. The CDR3 DNA sequence: TGTGCCAGCAGTTTAACAGGTATGAACACTGAAGCTTTCTTT.

The gene calls are TRBV7-9 and TRBJ1-1; tentatively, D is TRBD1 (5 bases). Trimming removed 5 bases from V and 2 bases from J, with 9 bases in between. This CDR3 comprises 13 residues. CDR1 is SEHNR and CDR2 is FQNEAQ in the germline V gene (reference sequence). CDR3 nucleotides: TGTGCCAGCAGCCGACAGAGTAACACTGAAGCTTTCTTT. It yields the protein CASSRQSNTEAFF.

The chain employs TRBV6-1 and TRBJ1-2, with 10 bases lining up with TRBD1. J gave up 7 bases and V 4 bases, and 15 bases lay outside the gene matches. The germline CDR1 and CDR2 sequences are MNHNS and SASEGT. The CDR3 has 17 amino acids. Here the CDR3 DNA reads TGTGCCAGCAGTGTAAAACTACCGGGACAGGGGCCCTTTGGCTACACCTTC. This gives the protein CASSVKLPGQGPFGYTF.

This chain connects TRBV27 to TRBJ1-2, with 7 bases matching TRBD1. Germline loops: CDR1 MNHEY, CDR2 SMNVEV (reference sequence). This CDR3 spans 14 amino acids. The junction had 6 bases not matched to a gene; V was cut back by 6 bases and J by 2 bases. In DNA form, the CDR3 reads TGTGCCAGCAGCGGGGACAGACTGAACTATGGCTACACCTTC. Residues: CASSGDRLNYGYTF.

The CDR3 sequence is CASSLDWREGRVETQYF. CDR3 nucleotide sequence: TGTGCCAGCAGCTTAGATTGGAGGGAGGGCCGAGTAGAGACCCAGTACTTC. The V call is TRBV11-2, the J call TRBJ2-5; 7 nucleotides line up with TRBD2. The CDR3 loop spans 17 amino acids. Germline CDR1 and CDR2: SGHAT and FQNNGV. With V trimmed by 0 bases and J by 4 bases, 11 bases remained unmatched. Drawing the rest from reference TRBV11-2 and TRBJ2-5, the complete variable domain is EAGVAQSPRYKIIEKRQSVAFWCNPISGHATLYWYQQILGQGPKLLIQFQNNGVVDDSQLPKDRFSAERLKGVDSTLKIQPAKLEDSAVYLCASSLDWREGRVETQYFGPGTRLLVL.

The chain has TRBV5-6 and TRBJ2-5, with D perhaps matching TRBD1 (6 bases). This CDR3 region has 14 residues. V was pared by 1 base and J by 5 bases, with 12 bases between. Germline V lookup: CDR1 SGHDT, CDR2 YYEEEE. CDR3 DNA sequence: TGTGCCAGCAGCTTGCAGGGGCGCAGGGAGACCCAGTACTTC. Encoded protein: CASSLQGRRETQYF.

This clone was seen a single time. The rearrangement joins TRBV2 to TRBJ2-2; tentative D call: TRBD1 (6 bases). Germline CDR1 reads SNHLY; CDR2 reads FYNNEI. This CDR3 spans 15 amino acids. The germline V and J ends were trimmed by 4 bases and 5 bases, with 14 bases remaining between them. The CDR3 nucleotides are TGTGCCAGCAGTGTGGGTGGGGGCGCAACCGGGGAGCTGTTTTTT. Translation gives CASSVGGGATGELFF.

This clone was found a few times. The chain has TRBV7-2 and TRBJ2-3; D remains unclear. From germline, CDR1 is SGHTA and CDR2 FQGNSA. The V and J ends lost 2 bases and 8 bases respectively, with 14 bases between them. This CDR3 contains 14 residues. CDR3 region: CASSLSRPSGTQYF. The CDR3 nucleotides read TGTGCCAGCAGCTTATCGAGGCCGAGTGGTACGCAGTATTTT.

V is TRBV7-9 and J is TRBJ1-1; no reliable D call. Trimming pared 1 base from V and 0 bases from J, leaving 12 bases between. There are 16 residues in the CDR3. Looked up from germline, CDR1 is SEHNR and CDR2 is FQNEAQ (reference sequence). The CDR3 region has the DNA TGTGCCAGCAGCTTAGTCGGCAGGACTATGAACACTGAAGCTTTCTTT. Amino acids: CASSLVGRTMNTEAFF. Full variable domain (outside the CDR3, taken from reference TRBV7-9 and TRBJ1-1): DTGVSQNPRHKITKRGQNVTFRCDPISEHNRLYWYRQTLGQGPEFLTYFQNEAQLEKSRLLSDRFSAERPKGSFSTLEIQRTEQGDSAMYLCASSLVGRTMNTEAFFGQGTRLTVV.

CDR3 in amino acids: CASSRGGSGDQETQYF. CDR3 coding DNA: TGTGCCAGCAGCCGGGGGGGGAGCGGGGACCAAGAGACCCAGTACTTC. The rearrangement links TRBV7-9 to TRBJ2-5; 8 bases fit TRBD2. This CDR3 has 16 residues. The V gene's germline CDR1 is SEHNR and CDR2 FQNEAQ (reference sequence). V lost 5 bases and J lost 0; bases outside the gene matches: 8.

The rearrangement uses TRBV11-2 and TRBJ2-1, with 8 bases aligning to TRBD1. This CDR3 region has 15 residues. The V gene end was trimmed by 5 bases and the J gene end by 5 bases; junction bases not matched to a gene: 8. Germline CDR1 SGHAT, CDR2 FQNNGV. The CDR3 region is CASSINRGLNNEQFF. The CDR3 DNA follows: TGTGCCAGCAGCATCAACAGGGGGTTGAACAATGAGCAGTTCTTC.

This chain uses TRBV28 with TRBJ2-7; tentative D call: TRBD1 (7 bases). Germline V gene lookup returns CDR1 MDHEN and CDR2 SYDVKM. CDR3 length: 16 amino acids. Trimming removed 2 bases at V and 0 bases at J, with 14 bases between. CDR3 amino acids: CASSLISGGISYEQYF. The CDR3 coding sequence is TGTGCCAGCAGTTTAATCTCAGGGGGGATCTCCTACGAGCAGTACTTC.

The V and J genes are TRBV5-6 and TRBJ2-3; 16 nucleotides agree with TRBD2. The CDR3 runs 16 residues. Per the germline V gene, CDR1 is SGHDT and CDR2 is YYEEEE. After removal of 4 bases from V and 10 bases from J, the junction contained 9 bases not matched to a gene. The CDR3 coding sequence is TGTGCCAGCAGCCCACCGGGACTAGCGGGGGGGCTACCGCAGTATTTT. Translated: CASSPPGLAGGLPQYF.

The chain carries TRBV4-1 and TRBJ1-5, with 12 bases lining up with TRBD1. CDR3 length equals 17 residues. With V trimmed by 5 bases and J by 7 bases, 12 bases remained unmatched. CDR1 is MGHRA, CDR2 YSYEKL, per germline. CDR3 loop: CASSVSGTGGAFQPQHF. CDR3 DNA: TGCGCCAGCAGCGTCTCCGGGACAGGGGGCGCTTTCCAGCCCCAGCATTTT.

The rearrangement joins TRBV18 to TRBJ2-1; 8 positions match TRBD1. The CDR3 is 14 amino acids. Trimming at V came to 3 bases and at J to 7 bases, leaving 5 bases not matched to a gene. CDR1 KGHSH and CDR2 LQKENI come from the germline V gene. The CDR3: CASSPGQGANEQFF. CDR3 DNA sequence: TGTGCCAGCTCACCGGGTCAGGGGGCAAATGAGCAGTTCTTC.

The gene calls are TRBV7-2 and TRBJ2-7, with D unclear. The germline V and J ends were trimmed by 5 bases and 3 bases, with 11 bases remaining between them. The germline V gene has CDR1 SGHTA and CDR2 FQGNSA. The CDR3 has 13 amino acids. Here the CDR3 DNA reads TGTGCCAGCAGCCCTACCCTAGTCTACGAGCAGTACTTC. Translating gives CASSPTLVYEQYF.

The genes are TRBV20-1 and TRBJ2-3, with D perhaps matching TRBD2 (6 bases). Per the germline V gene, CDR1 is DFQATT and CDR2 is SNEGSKA (reference sequence). The ends were cut back, 3 bases at V and 7 bases at J, with 8 bases in the middle. The CDR3 has 11 residues. CDR3 region: CSASRGNTQYF. The DNA of the CDR3 is TGCAGTGCTAGCCGGGGGAATACGCAGTATTTT.

V gene TRBV5-1 combines with J gene TRBJ1-3, with 7 bases that match TRBD1. The V gene's germline CDR1 is SGHRS and CDR2 YFSETQ. Unmatched junction bases numbered 7, after V lost 4 bases and J lost 0 bases. The CDR3 has 16 amino acids. DNA for the CDR3: TGCGCCAGCAGCCCGACGACAGGGCGCTCTGGAAACACCATATATTTT. Translated: CASSPTTGRSGNTIYF.

The V call is TRBV11-2, the J call TRBJ2-1; 9 bases fit TRBD2. V shed 3 bases and J 10 bases; nucleotides not matched to a gene: 16. The germline V gene encodes CDR1 SGHAT and CDR2 FQNNGV. CDR3 length: 17 amino acids. The CDR3: CASSFRPRGGAPGEQFF. In nucleotides, the CDR3 is TGTGCCAGCAGCTTTAGGCCGCGCGGGGGGGCCCCGGGCGAGCAGTTCTTC. Full variable domain (outside the CDR3, taken from reference TRBV11-2 and TRBJ2-1): EAGVAQSPRYKIIEKRQSVAFWCNPISGHATLYWYQQILGQGPKLLIQFQNNGVVDDSQLPKDRFSAERLKGVDSTLKIQPAKLEDSAVYLCASSFRPRGGAPGEQFFGPGTRLTVL.

V usage is TRBV19 and J usage is TRBJ2-3; 9 bases fit TRBD1. Germline lookup yields CDR1 LNHDA and CDR2 SQIVND (reference sequence). Germline trimming cut 10 bases from V and 4 bases from J; bases unmatched to any gene: 9. The CDR3 has 14 amino acids. The CDR3 DNA reads as TGTGCCATTAGCCGGGACAGGGCGGCAGATACGCAGTATTTT. Translation: CAISRDRAADTQYF.

This CDR3 is CASGRGTSQNNEQFF. DNA for the CDR3: TGTGCCAGCGGAAGAGGGACTTCCCAAAACAATGAGCAGTTCTTC. The V gene is TRBV6-1, the J gene TRBJ2-1; D possibly corresponds to TRBD2 (6 bases). The CDR3 has 15 residues. V lost 8 bases and J 5 bases, leaving 19 bases between the germline ends. Germline assignment: CDR1 MNHNS and CDR2 SASEGT.

This chain uses TRBV5-1 with TRBJ1-1, with TRBD1 matching over 7 bases. CDR3 length: 15 amino acids. With 3 bases clipped from V and 4 bases from J, the junction kept 9 bases outside the gene matches. CDR1 and CDR2 (germline): SGHRS, YFSETQ. Here the CDR3 DNA reads TGCGCCAGCAGCTACGCCGGAACAGGGGTCACTGAAGCTTTCTTT. Translating gives CASSYAGTGVTEAFF. Full variable domain (rest looked up from reference TRBV5-1 and TRBJ1-1): KAGVTQTPRYLIKTRGQQVTLSCSPISGHRSVSWYQQTPGQGLQFLFEYFSETQRNKGNFPGRFSGRQFSNSRSEMNVSTLELGDSALYLCASSYAGTGVTEAFFGQGTRLTVV.

The J gene is TRBJ2-1, the V gene TRBV9; 11 nucleotides agree with TRBD2. Unmatched junction bases numbered 14, after V lost 4 bases and J lost 8 bases. This CDR3 has 17 residues. CDR1 and CDR2 (germline): SGDLS, YYNGEE. The CDR3 region is CASSPPLVAGGYHEQFF. The CDR3 nucleotides are TGTGCCAGCAGCCCCCCATTGGTAGCGGGAGGGTACCATGAGCAGTTCTTC.

This clone was detected a few times. The chain joins TRBV18 to TRBJ1-5; D unclear. The CDR3 runs to 13 residues. Germline assignment: CDR1 KGHSH and CDR2 LQKENI. V gave up 6 bases and J gave up 4 bases, with 10 bases separating them. In nucleotides, the CDR3 is TGTGCCAGCTCCCCAATTCAGAATCAGCCCCAGCATTTT. Translated: CASSPIQNQPQHF.

The rearrangement uses TRBV6-1 and TRBJ2-5; D is possibly TRBD1 (5 bases). CDR1 is MNHNS, CDR2 SASEGT, per germline. This CDR3 is 15 amino acids long. Between the trimmed V and J ends, which lost 0 bases and 1 base, there was a span of 9 bases. CDR3 coding DNA: TGTGCCAGCAGTGAAGCGGGGCAGGCCCAAGAGACCCAGTACTTC. This sequence encodes CASSEAGQAQETQYF.